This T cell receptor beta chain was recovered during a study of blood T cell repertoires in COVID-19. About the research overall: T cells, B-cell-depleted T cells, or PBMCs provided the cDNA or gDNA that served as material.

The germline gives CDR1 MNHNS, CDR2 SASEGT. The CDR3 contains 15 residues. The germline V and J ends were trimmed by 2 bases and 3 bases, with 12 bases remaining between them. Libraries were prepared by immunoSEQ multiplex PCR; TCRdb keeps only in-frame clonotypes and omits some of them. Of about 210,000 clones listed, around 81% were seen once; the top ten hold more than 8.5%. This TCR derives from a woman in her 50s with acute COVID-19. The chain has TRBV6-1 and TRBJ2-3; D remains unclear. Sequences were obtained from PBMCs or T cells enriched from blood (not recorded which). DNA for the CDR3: TGTGCCAGCAGTGAACCGAGTCTAGGAACAGATACGCAGTATTTT. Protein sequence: CASSEPSLGTDTQYF.